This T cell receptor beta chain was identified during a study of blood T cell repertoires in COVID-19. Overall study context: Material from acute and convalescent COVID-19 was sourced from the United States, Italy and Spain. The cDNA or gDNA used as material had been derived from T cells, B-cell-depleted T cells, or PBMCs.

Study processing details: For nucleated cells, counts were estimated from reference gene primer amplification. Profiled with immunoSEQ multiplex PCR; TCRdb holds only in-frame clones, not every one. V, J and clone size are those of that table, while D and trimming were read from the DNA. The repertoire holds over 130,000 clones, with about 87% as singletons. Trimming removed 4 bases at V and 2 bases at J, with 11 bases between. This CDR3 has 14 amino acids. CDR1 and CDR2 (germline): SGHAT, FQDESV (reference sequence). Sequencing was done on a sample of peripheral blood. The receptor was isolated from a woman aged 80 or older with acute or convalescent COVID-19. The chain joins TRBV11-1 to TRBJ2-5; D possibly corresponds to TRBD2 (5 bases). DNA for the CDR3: TGTGCCAGCAGCTCCGGCGGGTATCAAGAGACCCAGTACTTC. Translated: CASSSGGYQETQYF.